The subject of this entry is one TCR beta chain. Its antigen is still unknown. This specimen belongs to a study of long-term antiretroviral therapy in people with HIV. General study points: Clonal expansions arising prior to ART prevailed in the repertoire at every time point.

Cryopreserved PBMC samples of roughly 0.95-11 million cells were used for DNA extraction. Runs used v3.0 of the immunoSEQ assay and were done at survey level. Method: immunoSEQ multiplex PCR; TCRdb's copy keeps in-frame clones and lacks some. The top ten clones hold 7% to 8% of a sample with about 30,000 clones, more than 85% of them seen once. After removal of 6 bases from V and 5 bases from J, the junction contained 1 base not matched to a gene. Germline V gene lookup returns CDR1 SNHLY and CDR2 FYNNEI. The CDR3 sequence is 13 residues long. This specimen was unsorted PBMCs, taken roughly 5 years before starting antiretroviral therapy. V gene TRBV2 combines with J gene TRBJ2-5; 12 positions agree with TRBD2. This TCR was recovered from a man aged 45-60 years with HIV. The CDR3 DNA reads as TGTGCCAGCAGCGGGACTAGCGGGGAGACCCAGTACTTC. Its translation is CASSGTSGETQYF.